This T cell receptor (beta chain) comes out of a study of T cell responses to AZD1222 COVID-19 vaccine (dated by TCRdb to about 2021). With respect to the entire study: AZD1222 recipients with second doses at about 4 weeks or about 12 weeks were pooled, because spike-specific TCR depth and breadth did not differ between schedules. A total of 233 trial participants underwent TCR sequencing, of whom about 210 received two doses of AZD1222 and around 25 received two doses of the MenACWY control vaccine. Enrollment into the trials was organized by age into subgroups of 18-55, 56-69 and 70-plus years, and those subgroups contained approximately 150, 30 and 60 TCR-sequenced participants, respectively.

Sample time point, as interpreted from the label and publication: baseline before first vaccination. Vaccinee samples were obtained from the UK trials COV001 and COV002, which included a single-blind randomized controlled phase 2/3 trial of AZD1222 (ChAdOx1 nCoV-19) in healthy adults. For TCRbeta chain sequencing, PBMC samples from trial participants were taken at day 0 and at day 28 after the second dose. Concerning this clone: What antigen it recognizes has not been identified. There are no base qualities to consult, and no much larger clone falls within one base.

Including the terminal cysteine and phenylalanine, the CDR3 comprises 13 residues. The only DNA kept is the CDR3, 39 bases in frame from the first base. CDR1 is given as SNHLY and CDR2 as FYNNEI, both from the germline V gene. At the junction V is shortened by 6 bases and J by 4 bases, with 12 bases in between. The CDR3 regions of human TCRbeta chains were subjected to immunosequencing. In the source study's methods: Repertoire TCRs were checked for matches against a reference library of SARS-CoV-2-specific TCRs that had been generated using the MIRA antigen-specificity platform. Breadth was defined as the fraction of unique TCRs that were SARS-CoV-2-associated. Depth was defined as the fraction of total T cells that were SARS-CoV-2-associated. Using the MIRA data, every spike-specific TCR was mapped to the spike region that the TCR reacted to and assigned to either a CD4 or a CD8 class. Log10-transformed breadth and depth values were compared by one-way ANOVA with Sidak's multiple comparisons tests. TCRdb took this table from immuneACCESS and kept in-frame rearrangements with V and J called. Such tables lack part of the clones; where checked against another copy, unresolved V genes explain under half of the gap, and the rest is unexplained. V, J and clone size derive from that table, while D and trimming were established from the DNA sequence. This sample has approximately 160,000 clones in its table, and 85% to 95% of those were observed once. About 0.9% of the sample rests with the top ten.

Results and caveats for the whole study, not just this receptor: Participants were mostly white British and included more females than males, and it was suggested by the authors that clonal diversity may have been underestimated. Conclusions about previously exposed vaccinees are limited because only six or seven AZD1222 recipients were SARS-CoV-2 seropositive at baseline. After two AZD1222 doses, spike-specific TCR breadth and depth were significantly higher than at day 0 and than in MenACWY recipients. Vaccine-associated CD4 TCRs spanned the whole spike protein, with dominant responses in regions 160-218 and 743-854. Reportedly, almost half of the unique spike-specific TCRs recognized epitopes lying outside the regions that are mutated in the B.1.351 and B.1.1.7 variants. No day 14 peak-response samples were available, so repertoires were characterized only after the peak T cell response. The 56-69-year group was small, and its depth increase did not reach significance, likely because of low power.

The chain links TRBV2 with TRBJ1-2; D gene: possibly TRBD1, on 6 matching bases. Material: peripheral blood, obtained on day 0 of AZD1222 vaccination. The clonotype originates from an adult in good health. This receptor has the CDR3 CASRPTGIYGYTF. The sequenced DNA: TGTGCCAGCAGGCCCACAGGGATCTATGGCTACACCTTC.